This is a list of T cell receptor beta chains from one sample in a study of beta chain features in type 1 diabetes. Sequenced by immunoSEQ multiplex PCR; TCRdb stores in-frame clones only, minus some. In the table there are about 340,000 clones, approximately 15% of which are singletons. The sample was naive CD4+ T cells from blood. These receptors were collected from a woman under 30 with type 1 diabetes. Each CDR3 is given with its conserved first and last residue. A D gene is named only where the DNA matches it firmly. Rows give clone size only sometimes, using once, few, many, or a class for an expanded clone.

v_gene	j_gene	abundance	d_gene	CDR3nt	CDR3aa
TRBV27	TRBJ2-1	few	.	TGTGCCAGCAGTTTAAAGGGGGGGGTATACAATGAGCAGTTCTTC	CASSLKGGVYNEQFF
TRBV5-1	TRBJ2-5	.	TRBD1	TGCGCCAGCAGCTTGGGACCTAGGCCGGGACAGTTAAAAGAGACCCAGTACTTC	CASSLGPRPGQLKETQYF
TRBV27	TRBJ1-1	.	.	TGTGCCAGCAGTCAGTATACAGGAGGGGTTACTGAAGCTTTCTTT	CASSQYTGGVTEAFF
TRBV7-9	TRBJ2-1	.	TRBD1	TGTGCCAGCAGCTCAGTCGGGACAGCCTACAATGAGCAGTTCTTC	CASSSVGTAYNEQFF
TRBV30	TRBJ1-1	.	.	TGTGCCTGGAGTGAGGGGGTCCCCACTGAAGCTTTCTTT	CAWSEGVPTEAFF
TRBV27	TRBJ2-5	few	.	TGTGCCAGCAGTTTAGAGGGATCGGAGACCCAGTACTTC	CASSLEGSETQYF
TRBV30	TRBJ2-1	few	.	TGTGCCTGGAGTGTTAGAGCCGTGGATGAGCAGTTCTTC	CAWSVRAVDEQFF
TRBV7-9	TRBJ2-7	.	.	TGTGCCAGCAGCTCCGGGGGTCCTTACGAGCAGTACTTC	CASSSGGPYEQYF
TRBV18	TRBJ1-2	few	.	TGTGCCAGCTCCCTTTCGGGGAGTAACTATGGCTACACCTTC	CASSLSGSNYGYTF
TRBV6-6	TRBJ2-7	few	.	TGTGCCAGCAGAGTACAGAGCTCCTACGAGCAGTACTTC	CASRVQSSYEQYF
TRBV6-5	TRBJ2-7	.	TRBD1	TGTGCCACCAAAGGGACAGGGATCTACGAGCAGTACTTC	CATKGTGIYEQYF